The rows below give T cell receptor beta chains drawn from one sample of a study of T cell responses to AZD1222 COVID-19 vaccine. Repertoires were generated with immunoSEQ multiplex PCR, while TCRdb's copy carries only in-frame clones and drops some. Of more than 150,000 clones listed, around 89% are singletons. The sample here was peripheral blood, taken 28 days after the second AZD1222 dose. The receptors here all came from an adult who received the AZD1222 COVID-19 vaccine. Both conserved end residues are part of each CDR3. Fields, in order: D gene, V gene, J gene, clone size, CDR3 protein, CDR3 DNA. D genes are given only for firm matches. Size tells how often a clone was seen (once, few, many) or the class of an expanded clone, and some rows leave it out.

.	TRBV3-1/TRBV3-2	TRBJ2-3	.	CASSHRGRDSDTQYF	TGTGCCAGCAGCCACCGGGGGCGGGACTCAGATACGCAGTATTTT
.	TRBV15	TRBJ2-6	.	CATRGNATDPSGANVLTF	TGTGCCACCAGAGGGAACGCGACAGACCCCTCTGGGGCCAACGTCCTGACTTTC
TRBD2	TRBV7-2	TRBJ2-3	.	CASSPTSGTDTQYF	TGTGCCAGCAGCCCCACTAGCGGGACAGATACGCAGTATTTT
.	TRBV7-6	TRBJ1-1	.	CASSPLKGRAGTEAFF	TGTGCCAGCAGCCCACTAAAGGGCAGGGCGGGCACTGAAGCTTTCTTT
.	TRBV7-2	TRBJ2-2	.	CASSLTPRHPRFTGELFF	TGTGCCAGCAGCTTAACCCCCAGACACCCAAGATTCACCGGGGAGCTGTTTTTT
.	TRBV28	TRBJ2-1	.	CASSRMEGGSYNEQFF	TGTGCCAGCAGCCGAATGGAGGGAGGCTCCTACAATGAGCAGTTCTTC
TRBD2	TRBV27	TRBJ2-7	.	CAVRTSGGYEQYF	TGTGCCGTCCGGACTAGCGGGGGGTACGAGCAGTACTTC
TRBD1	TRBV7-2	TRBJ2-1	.	CASSPRQGSSYNEQFF	TGTGCCAGCAGCCCCCGACAGGGTAGCTCCTACAATGAGCAGTTCTTC
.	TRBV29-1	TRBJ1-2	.	CSVRSYGYTF	TGCAGCGTTAGAAGTTATGGCTACACCTTC
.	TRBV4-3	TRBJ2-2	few	CASSQLRQAGELFF	TGCGCCAGCAGCCAACTCAGACAGGCCGGGGAGCTGTTTTTT
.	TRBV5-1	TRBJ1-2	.	CASSSQVGSYGYTF	TGCGCCAGCAGCTCCCAAGTAGGGTCCTATGGCTACACCTTC
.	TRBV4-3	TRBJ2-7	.	CASSQGQGSYEQYF	TGCGCCAGCAGCCAAGGTCAGGGATCTTACGAGCAGTACTTC
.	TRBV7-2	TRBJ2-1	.	CASRLVGGGEQFF	TGTGCCAGCAGACTGGTCGGAGGGGGTGAGCAGTTCTTC
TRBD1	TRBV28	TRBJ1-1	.	CASTLGGDRVGEAFF	TGTGCCAGCACATTAGGTGGGGACAGGGTCGGTGAAGCTTTCTTT
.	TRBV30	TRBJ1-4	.	CALEGVSNEKLFF	TGTGCCCTGGAAGGGGTTTCTAATGAAAAACTGTTTTTT
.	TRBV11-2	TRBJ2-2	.	CASSLAFSGELFF	TGTGCCAGCAGCTTAGCTTTCTCCGGGGAGCTGTTTTTT
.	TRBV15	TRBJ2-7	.	CAVQQGPSESYEQYF	TGTGCCGTTCAGCAAGGTCCCTCGGAATCCTACGAGCAGTACTTC
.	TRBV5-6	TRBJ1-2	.	CASSLVAGGYTF	TGTGCCAGCAGCTTGGTTGCGGGTGGCTACACCTTC
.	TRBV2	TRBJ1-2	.	CASLRERYGYTF	TGTGCCAGCTTGCGGGAGCGCTATGGCTACACCTTC
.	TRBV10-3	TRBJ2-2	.	CAISPGESNTGELFF	TGTGCCATCAGCCCCGGAGAATCGAACACCGGGGAGCTGTTTTTT
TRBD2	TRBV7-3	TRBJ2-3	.	CASSLTGGSGGPPTQYF	TGTGCCAGCAGCTTAACTGGGGGTAGCGGGGGACCGCCTACGCAGTATTTT
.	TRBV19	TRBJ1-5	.	CASSMSVSNQPQHF	TGTGCCAGTAGTATGAGTGTTAGCAATCAGCCCCAGCATTTT
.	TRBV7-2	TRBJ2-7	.	CASSFNSGRYEQYF	TGTGCCAGCAGCTTCAATAGCGGAAGATACGAGCAGTACTTC
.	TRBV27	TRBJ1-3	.	CASKRDRSSGNTIYF	TGTGCCAGCAAGCGGGACCGGAGCTCTGGAAACACCATATATTTT
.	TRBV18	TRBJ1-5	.	CASSPGGFGNQPQHF	TGTGCCAGCTCACCAGGCGGTTTCGGCAATCAGCCCCAGCATTTT
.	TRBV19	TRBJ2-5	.	CASSADQETQYF	TGTGCCAGTAGTGCCGATCAGGAGACCCAGTACTTC
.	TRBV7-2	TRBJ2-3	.	CASSLAVYADTQYF	TGTGCCAGCAGCTTAGCGGTTTATGCAGATACGCAGTATTTT
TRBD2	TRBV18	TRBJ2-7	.	CASSPPISGIGYEQYF	TGTGCCAGCTCACCACCTATAAGCGGGATAGGCTACGAGCAGTACTTC
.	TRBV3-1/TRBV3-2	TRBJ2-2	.	CASSNGAGTVELFF	TGTGCCAGCAGCAATGGGGCGGGCACGGTGGAGCTGTTTTTT
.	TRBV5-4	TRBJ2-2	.	CASSRDGPYNGELFF	TGTGCCAGCAGCCGGGACGGCCCTTATAACGGGGAGCTGTTTTTT
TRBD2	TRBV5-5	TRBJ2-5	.	CAIPWTSGTGETQYF	TGTGCCATCCCTTGGACTAGCGGGACGGGGGAGACCCAGTACTTC
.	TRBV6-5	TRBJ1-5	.	CASRAGRQPQHF	TGTGCCAGCAGGGCAGGGCGACAGCCCCAGCATTTT
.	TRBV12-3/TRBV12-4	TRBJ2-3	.	CASRDTSTDTQYF	TGTGCCAGCAGGGATACAAGCACAGATACGCAGTATTTT
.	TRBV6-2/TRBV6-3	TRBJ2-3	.	CASSTGLRPDTQYF	TGTGCCAGCAGTACGGGACTCCGACCAGATACGCAGTATTTT
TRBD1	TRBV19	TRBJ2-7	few	CASSLPRQGGSYEQYF	TGTGCCAGTAGTCTCCCCCGACAGGGGGGCTCCTACGAGCAGTACTTC
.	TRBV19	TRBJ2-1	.	CASKTTGDNEQFF	TGTGCCAGTAAGACGACCGGGGACAATGAGCAGTTCTTC
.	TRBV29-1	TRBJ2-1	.	CSATQDNEQFF	TGCAGCGCGACACAGGACAATGAGCAGTTCTTC